By share, the clone carrying this T cell receptor (beta chain) counts as medium-sized (0.01 to 0.1%). Its target is not known. This CDR3 contains 16 residues. V was clipped by 6 bases and J by 2 bases; unmatched bases: 8. Germline CDR1 and CDR2: MDHEN and SYDVKM. This sample is part of a study of glioma-infiltrating T cells. Study-wide findings and caveats: Above-expected tissue-blood divergence occurred in all gliomas, most in low-grade ones. Only very few CDR3 sequences appeared in both tissue and blood.

TCR alpha and beta CDR3 regions were amplified from RNA using iRepertoire nested multiplex PCR. TCRdb recomputed calls from the multiplex PCR reads with MiXCR, one row per CDR3 protein. Here the sample spans some 3,200 distinct CDR3 sequences, roughly 17% being singletons. This chain joins TRBV28 and TRBJ1-4; 8 bases map to TRBD1. This TCR came from a human donor with low-grade glioma or glioblastoma, undergoing nonglioma brain surgery, or in good health (not recorded which). The sample consisted of glioma tissue, nonneoplastic brain tissue, or PBMCs (not recorded which). The CDR3 spells CASRPRQGKTNEKLFF. The CDR3 DNA is TGTGCCAGCAGGCCTCGACAGGGGAAGACTAATGAAAAACTGTTTTTT.